This record looks at one T cell receptor beta chain sequence and its context. This entry comes from a study of blood T cell repertoires in COVID-19. Study context: COVID-19 samples collected from the United States, Italy and Spain covered acute and convalescent phases. Sample material is recorded as cDNA or gDNA derived from T cells, B-cell-depleted T cells, or PBMCs.

The germline V gene encodes CDR1 KGHSH and CDR2 LQKENI. V lost 0 bases, J lost 7 bases, and 10 bases stayed unmatched. This CDR3 is built from 17 residues. The authors' processing: Amplification from reference gene primers served as the basis for estimated nucleated cell counts. Clones were read by immunoSEQ multiplex PCR, and TCRdb kept only the in-frame ones, dropping some. The V and J calls and clone size come from that table; D and trimming were worked out from the DNA. The sample yields 40,000 to 45,000 clones, over 90% seen once. The rearrangement links TRBV18 to TRBJ2-1; 9 bases align to TRBD1. Input material: peripheral blood. The TCR comes from a human donor in a cohort sampled during active COVID-19. The CDR3 region has the DNA TGTGCCAGCTCACCACCAATTCCCGGGACAGGGAAAAATGAGCAGTTCTTC. It is translated as CASSPPIPGTGKNEQFF. The variable domain in full, with the rest retrieved from reference TRBV18 and TRBJ2-1, is NAGVMQNPRHLVRRRGQEARLRCSPMKGHSHVYWYRQLPEEGLKFMVYLQKENIIDESGMPKERFSAEFPKEGPSILRIQQVVRGDSAAYFCASSPPIPGTGKNEQFFGPGTRLTVL.